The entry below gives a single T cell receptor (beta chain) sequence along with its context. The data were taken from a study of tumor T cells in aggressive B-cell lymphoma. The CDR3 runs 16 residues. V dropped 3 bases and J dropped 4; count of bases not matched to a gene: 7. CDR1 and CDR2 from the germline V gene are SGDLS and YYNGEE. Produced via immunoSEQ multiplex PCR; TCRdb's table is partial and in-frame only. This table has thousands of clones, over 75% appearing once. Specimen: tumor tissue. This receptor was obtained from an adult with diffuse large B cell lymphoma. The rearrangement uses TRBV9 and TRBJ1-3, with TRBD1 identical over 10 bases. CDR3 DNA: TGTGCCAGCAGCGGACCGGGACAGGGGTTCGGAAACACCATATATTTT. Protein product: CASSGPGQGFGNTIYF.